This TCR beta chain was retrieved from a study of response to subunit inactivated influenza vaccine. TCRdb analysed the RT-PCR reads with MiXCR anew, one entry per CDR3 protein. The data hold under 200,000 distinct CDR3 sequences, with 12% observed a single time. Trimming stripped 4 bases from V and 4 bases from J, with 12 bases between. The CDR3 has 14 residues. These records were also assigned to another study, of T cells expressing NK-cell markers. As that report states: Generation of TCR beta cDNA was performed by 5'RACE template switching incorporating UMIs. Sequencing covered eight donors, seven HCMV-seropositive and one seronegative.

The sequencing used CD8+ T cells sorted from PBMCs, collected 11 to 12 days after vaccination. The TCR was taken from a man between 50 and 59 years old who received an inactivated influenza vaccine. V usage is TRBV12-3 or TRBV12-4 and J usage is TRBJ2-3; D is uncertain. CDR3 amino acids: CASSSPYFPDTQYF. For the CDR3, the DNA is TGTGCCAGCAGTTCCCCGTATTTCCCAGATACGCAGTATTTT.